One TCR beta chain is described in this entry. The data were taken from a study of PD-1 blockade in classical Hodgkin lymphoma. Each and every patient relapsed after autologous stem cell transplantation, and patients got differing brentuximab vedotin exposure. Clones were sequenced by immunoSEQ multiplex PCR, and TCRdb holds only the in-frame ones, with some missing. The table includes 35,000 to 40,000 clones, 88% detected once. The sequencing here drew on peripheral blood mononuclear cells (PBMCs), taken before the second cycle of nivolumab. The TCR comes from a human donor with classical Hodgkin lymphoma.

The CDR3 protein is CASSQESGPSQPQHF. CDR3 in DNA: TGTGCCAGCAGCCAAGAGTCGGGACCCAGTCAGCCCCAGCATTTT. V and J are TRBV4-2 and TRBJ1-5; D possibly corresponds to TRBD1 (5 bases). This CDR3 comprises 15 residues. Deletions cut 0 bases from V and 6 bases from J, with 12 bases between. The germline V gene has CDR1 LGHNA and CDR2 YNFKEQ.